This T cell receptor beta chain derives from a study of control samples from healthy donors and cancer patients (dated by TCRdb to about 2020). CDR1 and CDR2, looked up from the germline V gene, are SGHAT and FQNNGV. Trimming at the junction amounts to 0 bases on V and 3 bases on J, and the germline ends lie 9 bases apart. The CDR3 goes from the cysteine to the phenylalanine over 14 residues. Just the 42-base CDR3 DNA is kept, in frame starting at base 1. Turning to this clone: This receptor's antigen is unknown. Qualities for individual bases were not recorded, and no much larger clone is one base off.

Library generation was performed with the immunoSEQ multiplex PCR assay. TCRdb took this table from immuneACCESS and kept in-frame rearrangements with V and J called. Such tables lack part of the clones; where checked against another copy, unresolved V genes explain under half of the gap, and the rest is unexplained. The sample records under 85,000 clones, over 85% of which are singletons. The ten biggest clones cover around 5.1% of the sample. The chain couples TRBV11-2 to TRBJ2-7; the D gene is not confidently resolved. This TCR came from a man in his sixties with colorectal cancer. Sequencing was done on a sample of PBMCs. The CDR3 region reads CASSLEVSNYEQYF. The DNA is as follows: TGTGCCAGCAGCTTAGAGGTCAGTAACTACGAGCAGTACTTC. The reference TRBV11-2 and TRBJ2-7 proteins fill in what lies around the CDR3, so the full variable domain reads EAGVAQSPRYKIIEKRQSVAFWCNPISGHATLYWYQQILGQGPKLLIQFQNNGVVDDSQLPKDRFSAERLKGVDSTLKIQPAKLEDSAVYLCASSLEVSNYEQYFGPGTRLTVT.